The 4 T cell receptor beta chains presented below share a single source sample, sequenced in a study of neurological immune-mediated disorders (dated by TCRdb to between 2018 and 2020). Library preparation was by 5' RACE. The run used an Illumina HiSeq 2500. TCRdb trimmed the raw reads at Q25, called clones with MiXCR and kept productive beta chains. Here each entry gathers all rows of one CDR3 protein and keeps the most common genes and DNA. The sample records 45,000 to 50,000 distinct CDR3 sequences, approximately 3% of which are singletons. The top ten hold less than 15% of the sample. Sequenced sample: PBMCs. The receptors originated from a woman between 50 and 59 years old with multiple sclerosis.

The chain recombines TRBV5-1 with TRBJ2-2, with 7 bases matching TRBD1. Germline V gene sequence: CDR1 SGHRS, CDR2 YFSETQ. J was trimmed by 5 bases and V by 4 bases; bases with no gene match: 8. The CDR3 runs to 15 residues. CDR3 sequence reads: CASSNRDRLTGELFF. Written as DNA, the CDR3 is TGCGCCAGCAGCAACCGGGACAGACTGACCGGGGAGCTGTTTTTT.

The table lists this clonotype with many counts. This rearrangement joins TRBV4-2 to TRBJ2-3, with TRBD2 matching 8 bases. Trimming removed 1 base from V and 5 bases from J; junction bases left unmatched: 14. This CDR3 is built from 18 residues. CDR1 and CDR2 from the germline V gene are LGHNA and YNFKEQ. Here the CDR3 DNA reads TGTGCCAGCAGCCAAGGGCAAGGGGCGGGGGGCCTAAGAGATACGCAGTATTTT. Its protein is CASSQGQGAGGLRDTQYF.

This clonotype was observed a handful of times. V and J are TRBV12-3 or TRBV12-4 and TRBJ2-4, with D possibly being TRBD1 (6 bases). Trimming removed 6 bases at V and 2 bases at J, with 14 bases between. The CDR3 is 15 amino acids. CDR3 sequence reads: CASRGSGTPKNIQYF. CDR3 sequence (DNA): TGTGCCAGCAGGGGCTCGGGGACACCCAAAAACATTCAGTACTTC.

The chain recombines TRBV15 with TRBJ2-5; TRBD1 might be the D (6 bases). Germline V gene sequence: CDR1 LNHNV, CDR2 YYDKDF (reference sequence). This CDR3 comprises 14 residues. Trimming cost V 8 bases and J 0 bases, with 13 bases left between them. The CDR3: CATSIGQHQETQYF. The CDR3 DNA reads TGTGCCACCTCAATTGGACAGCACCAAGAGACCCAGTACTTC.